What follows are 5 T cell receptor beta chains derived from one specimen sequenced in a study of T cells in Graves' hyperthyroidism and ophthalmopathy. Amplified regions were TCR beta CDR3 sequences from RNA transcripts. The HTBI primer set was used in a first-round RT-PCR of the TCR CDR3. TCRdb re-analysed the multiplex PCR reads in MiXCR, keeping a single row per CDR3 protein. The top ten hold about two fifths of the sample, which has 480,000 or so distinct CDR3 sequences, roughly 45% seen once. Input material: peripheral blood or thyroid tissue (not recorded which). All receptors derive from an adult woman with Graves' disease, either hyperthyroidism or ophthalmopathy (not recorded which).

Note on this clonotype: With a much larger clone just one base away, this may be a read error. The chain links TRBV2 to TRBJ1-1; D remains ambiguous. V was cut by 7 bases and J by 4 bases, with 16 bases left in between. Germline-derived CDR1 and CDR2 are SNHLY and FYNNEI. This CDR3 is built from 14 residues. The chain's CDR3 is CASTTDGKSTEAFF. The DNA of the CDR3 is TGTGCCAGCACCACGGACGGAAAGAGCACTGAAGCTTTCTTT.

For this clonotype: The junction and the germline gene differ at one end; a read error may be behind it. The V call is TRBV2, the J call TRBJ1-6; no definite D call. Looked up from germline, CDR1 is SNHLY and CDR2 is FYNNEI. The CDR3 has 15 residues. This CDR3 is CAGSDSGGPNSPLHF. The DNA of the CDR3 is TGTGCCGGCAGTGACTCGGGCGGCCCAAATTCACCCCTCCACTTT.

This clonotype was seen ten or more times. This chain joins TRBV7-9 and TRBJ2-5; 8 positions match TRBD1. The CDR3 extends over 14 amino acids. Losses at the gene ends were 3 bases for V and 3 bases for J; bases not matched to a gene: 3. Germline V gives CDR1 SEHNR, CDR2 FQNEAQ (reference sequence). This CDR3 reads CASSFTTGEETQYF. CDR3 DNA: TGTGCCAGCAGCTTTACGACAGGGGAAGAGACCCAGTACTTC. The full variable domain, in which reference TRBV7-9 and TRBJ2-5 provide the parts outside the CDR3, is DTGVSQNPRHKITKRGQNVTFRCDPISEHNRLYWYRQTLGQGPEFLTYFQNEAQLEKSRLLSDRFSAERPKGSFSTLEIQRTEQGDSAMYLCASSFTTGEETQYFGPGTRLLVL.

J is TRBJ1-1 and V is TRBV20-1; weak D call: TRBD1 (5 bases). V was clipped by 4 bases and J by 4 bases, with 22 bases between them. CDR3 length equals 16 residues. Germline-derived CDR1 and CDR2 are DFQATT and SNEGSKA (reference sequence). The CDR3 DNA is TGCAGTGCTAAACGGGGGACCCTTGTCTTGAGCACTGAAGCTTTCTTT. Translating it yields CSAKRGTLVLSTEAFF.

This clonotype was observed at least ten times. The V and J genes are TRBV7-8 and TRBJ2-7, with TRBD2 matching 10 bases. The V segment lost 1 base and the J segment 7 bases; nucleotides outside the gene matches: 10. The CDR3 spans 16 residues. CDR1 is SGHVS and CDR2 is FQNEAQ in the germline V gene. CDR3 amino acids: CASSLGAGGPLGEQYF. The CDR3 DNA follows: TGTGCCAGCAGCTTAGGAGCGGGAGGGCCTCTTGGGGAGCAGTACTTC. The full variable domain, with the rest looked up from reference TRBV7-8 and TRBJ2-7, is GAGVSQSPRYKVAKRGQDVALRCDPISGHVSLFWYQQALGQGPEFLTYFQNEAQLDKSGLPSDRFFAERPEGSVSTLKIQRTQQEDSAVYLCASSLGAGGPLGEQYFGPGTRLTVT.